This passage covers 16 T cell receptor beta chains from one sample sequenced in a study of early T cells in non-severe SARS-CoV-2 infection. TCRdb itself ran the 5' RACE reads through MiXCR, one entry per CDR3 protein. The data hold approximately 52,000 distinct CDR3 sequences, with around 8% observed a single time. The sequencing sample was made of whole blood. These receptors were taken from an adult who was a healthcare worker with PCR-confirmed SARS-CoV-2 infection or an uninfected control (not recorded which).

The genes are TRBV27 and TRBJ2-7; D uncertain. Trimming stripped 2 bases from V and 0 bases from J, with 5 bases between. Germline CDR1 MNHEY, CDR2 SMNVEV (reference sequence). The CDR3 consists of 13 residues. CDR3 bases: TGTGCCAGCAGTTTAGCAGTCTCCTACGAGCAGTACTTC. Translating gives CASSLAVSYEQYF.

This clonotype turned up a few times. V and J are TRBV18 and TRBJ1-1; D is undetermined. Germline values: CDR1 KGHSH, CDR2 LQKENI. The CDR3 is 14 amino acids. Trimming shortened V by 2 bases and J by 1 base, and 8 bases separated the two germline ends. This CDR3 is CASSPIQQNTEAFF. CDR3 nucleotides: TGTGCCAGCTCACCAATACAGCAGAACACTGAAGCTTTCTTT.

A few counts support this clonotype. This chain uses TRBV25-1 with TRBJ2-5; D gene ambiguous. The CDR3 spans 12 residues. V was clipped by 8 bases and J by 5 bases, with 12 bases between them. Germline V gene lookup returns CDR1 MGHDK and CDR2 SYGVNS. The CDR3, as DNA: TGTGCCAGCTCCATCAGTTTTGAGACCCAGTACTTC. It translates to CASSISFETQYF.

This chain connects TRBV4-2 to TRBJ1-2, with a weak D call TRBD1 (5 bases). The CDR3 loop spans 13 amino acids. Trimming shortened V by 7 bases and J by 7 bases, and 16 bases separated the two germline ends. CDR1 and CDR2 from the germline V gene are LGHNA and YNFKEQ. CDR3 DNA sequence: TGTGCCAGCACCCGGGGGGGTCTGCTTGGCTACACCTTC. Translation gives CASTRGGLLGYTF.

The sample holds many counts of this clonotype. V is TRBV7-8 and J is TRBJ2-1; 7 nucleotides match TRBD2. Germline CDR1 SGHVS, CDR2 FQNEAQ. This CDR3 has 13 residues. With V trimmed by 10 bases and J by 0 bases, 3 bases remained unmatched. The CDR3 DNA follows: TGTGCCATACGGGGGGTCTCCTACAATGAGCAGTTCTTC. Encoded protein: CAIRGVSYNEQFF.

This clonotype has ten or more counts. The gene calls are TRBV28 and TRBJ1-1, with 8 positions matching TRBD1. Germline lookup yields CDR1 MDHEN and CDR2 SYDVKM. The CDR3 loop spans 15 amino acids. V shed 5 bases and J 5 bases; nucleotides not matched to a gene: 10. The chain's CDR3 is CASSTPGQGQTEAFF. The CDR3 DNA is TGTGCCAGCAGTACCCCCGGACAGGGACAAACTGAAGCTTTCTTT.

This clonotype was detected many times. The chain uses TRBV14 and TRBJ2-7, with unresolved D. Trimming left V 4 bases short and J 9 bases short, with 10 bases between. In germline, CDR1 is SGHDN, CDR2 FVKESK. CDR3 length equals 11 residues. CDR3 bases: TGTGCCAGCAGCCTCGGACCGACGCAGTACTTC. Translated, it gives CASSLGPTQYF.

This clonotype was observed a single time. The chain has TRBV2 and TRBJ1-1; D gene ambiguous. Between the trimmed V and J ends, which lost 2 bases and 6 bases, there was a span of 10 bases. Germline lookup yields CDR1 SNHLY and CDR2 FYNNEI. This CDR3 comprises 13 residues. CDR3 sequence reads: CASSEMGRSEAFF. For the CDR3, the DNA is TGTGCCAGCAGTGAAATGGGCAGGTCTGAAGCTTTCTTT.

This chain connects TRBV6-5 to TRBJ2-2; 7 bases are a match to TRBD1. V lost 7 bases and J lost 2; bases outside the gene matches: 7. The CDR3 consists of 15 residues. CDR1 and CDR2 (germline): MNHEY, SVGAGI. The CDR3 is CASTRTGINTGELFF. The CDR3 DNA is TGTGCCAGCACGAGGACAGGTATCAACACCGGGGAGCTGTTTTTT.

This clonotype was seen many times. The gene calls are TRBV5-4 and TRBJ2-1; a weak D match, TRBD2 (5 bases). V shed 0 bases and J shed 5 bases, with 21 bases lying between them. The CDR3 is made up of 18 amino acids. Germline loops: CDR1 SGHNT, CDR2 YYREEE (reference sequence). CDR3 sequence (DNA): TGTGCCAGCAGCTTGGACCCGGCCAGCCCGAAGGGAGACAATGAGCAGTTCTTC. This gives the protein CASSLDPASPKGDNEQFF.

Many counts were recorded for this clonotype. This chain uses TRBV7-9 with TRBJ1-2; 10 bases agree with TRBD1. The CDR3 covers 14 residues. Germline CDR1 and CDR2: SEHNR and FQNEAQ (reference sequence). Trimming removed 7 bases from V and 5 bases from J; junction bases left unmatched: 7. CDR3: CASTLGQGDYGYTF. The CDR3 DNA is TGTGCCAGCACCCTAGGACAGGGGGATTATGGCTACACCTTC.

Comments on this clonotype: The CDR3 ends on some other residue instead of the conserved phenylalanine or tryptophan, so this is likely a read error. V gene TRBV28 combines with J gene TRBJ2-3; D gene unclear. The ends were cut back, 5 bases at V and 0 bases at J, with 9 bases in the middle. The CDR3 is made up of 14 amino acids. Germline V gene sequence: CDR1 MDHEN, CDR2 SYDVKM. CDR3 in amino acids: CASSPPGSTDTQYL. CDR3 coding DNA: TGTGCCAGCAGTCCCCCCGGTAGCACAGATACGCAGTATCTT.

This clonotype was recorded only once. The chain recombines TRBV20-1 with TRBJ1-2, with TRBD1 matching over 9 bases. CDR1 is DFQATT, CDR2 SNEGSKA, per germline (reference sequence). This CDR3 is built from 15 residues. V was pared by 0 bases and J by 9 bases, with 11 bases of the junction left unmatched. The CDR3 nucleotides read TGCAGTGCTAGAGACGCGGTTTTGGACAGGGGTAGCTACACCTTC. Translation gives CSARDAVLDRGSYTF.

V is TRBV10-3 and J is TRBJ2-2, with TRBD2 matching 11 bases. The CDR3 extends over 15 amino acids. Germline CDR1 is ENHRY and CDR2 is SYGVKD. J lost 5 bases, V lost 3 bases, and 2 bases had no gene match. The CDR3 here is CAISESSGGTGELFF. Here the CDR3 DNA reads TGTGCCATCAGTGAATCTAGCGGGGGGACCGGGGAGCTGTTTTTT.

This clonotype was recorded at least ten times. The CDR3 DNA reads TGTGCCAGCAGTGGCAGAGGGTTGGATCAGCCCCAGCATTTT. Amino acid sequence: CASSGRGLDQPQHF. This rearrangement joins TRBV6-1 to TRBJ1-5; D is undetermined. The germline V gene has CDR1 MNHNS and CDR2 SASEGT. There are 14 residues in the CDR3. V was cut by 4 bases and J by 5 bases, with 12 bases left in between.

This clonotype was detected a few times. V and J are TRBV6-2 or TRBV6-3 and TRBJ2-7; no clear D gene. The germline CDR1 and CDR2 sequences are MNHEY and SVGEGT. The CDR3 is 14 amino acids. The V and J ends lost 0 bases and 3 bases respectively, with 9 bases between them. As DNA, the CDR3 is TGTGCCAGCAGTTACTCTTGGGGAAGCTACGAGCAGTACTTC. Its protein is CASSYSWGSYEQYF.